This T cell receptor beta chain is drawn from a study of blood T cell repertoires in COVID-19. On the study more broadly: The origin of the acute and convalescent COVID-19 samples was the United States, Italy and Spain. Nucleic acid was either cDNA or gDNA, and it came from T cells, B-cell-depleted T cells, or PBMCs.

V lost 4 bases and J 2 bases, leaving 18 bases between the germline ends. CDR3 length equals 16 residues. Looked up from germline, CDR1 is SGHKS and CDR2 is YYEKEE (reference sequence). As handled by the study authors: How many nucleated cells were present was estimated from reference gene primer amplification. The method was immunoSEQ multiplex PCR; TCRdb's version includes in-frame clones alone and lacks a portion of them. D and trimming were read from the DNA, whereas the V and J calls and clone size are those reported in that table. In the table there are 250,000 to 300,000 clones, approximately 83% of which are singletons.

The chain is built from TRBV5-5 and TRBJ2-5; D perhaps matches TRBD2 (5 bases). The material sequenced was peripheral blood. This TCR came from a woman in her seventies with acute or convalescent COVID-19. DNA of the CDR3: TGTGCCAGCAGCGTTCGTATAGGACTGTTACAAGAGACCCAGTACTTC. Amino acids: CASSVRIGLLQETQYF.